This TCR beta chain was sequenced for a study of blood T cells in healthy people across ages. The study, taken as a whole, reports: Diversity figures derived from one million T cells were judged to underestimate the true value.

For this clonotype: What it binds is unknown.

CDR1 and CDR2 from the germline V gene are SGHTA and FQGNSA. This CDR3 is built from 14 residues. The V gene lost 5 bases and the J gene lost 6 bases, with 14 bases spanning the gap. Per-sample yields of isolated PBMCs were at least 6 million. Using a J-beta primer mix together with a sample-barcoded 5' primer, a second PCR was run for about 6 to 11 cycles. Each cDNA molecule, via a template-switch adaptor with 12 random nucleotides, was tagged. TCRdb itself ran the 5' RACE reads through MiXCR, one entry per CDR3 protein. The table lists 1.5 million to 2 million distinct CDR3 sequences, over 25% of them singletons.

The specimen was blood. The J gene is TRBJ2-1, the V gene TRBV7-2; D is possibly TRBD2 (6 bases). The source is a woman in her twenties or thirties in good health. The CDR3 DNA sequence: TGTGCCAGCAGCCTAAGGGACTGGCGCAATGAGCAGTTCTTC. Protein: CASSLRDWRNEQFF.